The clone carrying this T cell receptor (beta chain) occurred once. The antigen remains unidentified. This table comes from immunoSEQ multiplex PCR, and its TCRdb copy is limited to in-frame clones, with some not included. This table has around 100,000 clones, about 87% appearing once. This entry comes from a study of T cell responses to AZD1222 COVID-19 vaccine. Study-level points and caveats: Donors were mostly white British, more females; clonal diversity possibly underestimated.

Unmatched junction bases numbered 5, after V lost 3 bases and J lost 5 bases. Germline V gene lookup returns CDR1 SGHNT and CDR2 YYREEE (reference sequence). The CDR3 covers 15 residues. The clonotype was recovered from an adult in good health. The sample consisted of peripheral blood, taken on day 0 of AZD1222 vaccination. This chain links TRBV5-4 with TRBJ1-1; 12 nucleotides align to TRBD1. CDR3 amino acids: CASSSGDRGLTEAFF. The CDR3 coding sequence is TGTGCCAGCAGCTCGGGGGACAGGGGGCTGACTGAAGCTTTCTTT. Full variable domain (missing parts from reference TRBV5-4 and TRBJ1-1): ETGVTQSPTHLIKTRGQQVTLRCSSQSGHNTVSWYQQALGQGPQFIFQYYREEENGRGNFPPRFSGLQFPNYSSELNVNALELDDSALYLCASSSGDRGLTEAFFGQGTRLTVV.